This T cell receptor (beta chain) originates from a study of beta chain features in type 1 diabetes. Points from the study as a whole: The study found moderately but significantly shorter TCRB CDR3s in all four CD4+ subsets of Type 1 diabetes patients.

Every isolated RNA sample was fully reverse transcribed, so sequencing captured expressed TCRB transcripts. Only in-frame clones appear in the TCRdb table, and some are missing; sequencing was by immunoSEQ multiplex PCR. The table has about 390,000 clones, 8% to 10% seen once. The CDR3 covers 15 residues. V lost 4 bases and J 0 bases, leaving 13 bases between the germline ends. Germline V gene sequence: CDR1 SGHNT, CDR2 YYREEE (reference sequence). Regarding this clone: Its antigen remains unidentified.

This chain joins TRBV5-4 and TRBJ1-2; weak D call: TRBD1 (5 bases). The sequencing sample was made of central memory CD4+ T cells from blood. This clonotype originated in a man in his thirties or forties with type 1 diabetes. The CDR3 DNA reads TGTGCCAGCAGCCCCCTAGACAGTCCTAACTATGGCTACACCTTC. It specifies CASSPLDSPNYGYTF.